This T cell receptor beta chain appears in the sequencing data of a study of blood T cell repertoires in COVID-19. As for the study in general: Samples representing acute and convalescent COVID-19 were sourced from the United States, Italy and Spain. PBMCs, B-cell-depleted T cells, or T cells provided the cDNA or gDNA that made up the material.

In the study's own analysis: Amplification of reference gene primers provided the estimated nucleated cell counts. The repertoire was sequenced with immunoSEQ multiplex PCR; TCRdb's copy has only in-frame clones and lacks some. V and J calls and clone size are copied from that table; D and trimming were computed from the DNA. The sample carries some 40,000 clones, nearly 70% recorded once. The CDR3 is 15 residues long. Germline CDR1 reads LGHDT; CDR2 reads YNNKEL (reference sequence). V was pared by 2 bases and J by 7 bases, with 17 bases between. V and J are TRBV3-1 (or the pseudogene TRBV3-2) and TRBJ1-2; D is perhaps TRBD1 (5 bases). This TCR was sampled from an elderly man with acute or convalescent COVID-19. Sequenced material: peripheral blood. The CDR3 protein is CASSQRDGGRSGYTF. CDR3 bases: TGTGCCAGCAGCCAACGGGACGGGGGAAGGAGTGGCTACACCTTC.